This T cell receptor (beta chain) was documented in a study of identical twins. General study points: Alpha sequences out of frame and shared by twins had excess low generation probability. Insertion counts were lower in abundant cord blood beta clonotypes, a trend that memory repertoires did not show.

Template switching added a universal primer site; cDNA carried unique molecular identifiers. MiXCR, run by TCRdb on the 5' RACE reads, gives a single entry per CDR3 protein. The sample has a few hundred thousand distinct CDR3 sequences; around a tenth are singletons. This clonotype appeared a few times. Its antigen is unknown. This CDR3 has 16 amino acids. The V and J ends lost 2 bases and 6 bases respectively, with 17 bases between them. CDR1 is LGHDT, CDR2 YNNKEL, per germline (reference sequence). These data were also reused for a study on yellow fever vaccine responses in identical twins. This second study notes: Reportedly, the T cell response mounted by twins to vaccine seemed partly convergent, partly personalized.

The chain combines TRBV3-1 with TRBJ2-1; the D call may be TRBD1 or TRBD2 (6 bases each). Sequenced material: PBMCs. This clonotype was obtained from a woman between 18 and 29 years old in good health. CDR3 sequence: CASSQMGGAISNEQFF. In nucleotides, the CDR3 is TGTGCCAGCAGCCAAATGGGGGGCGCAATCAGCAATGAGCAGTTCTTC.